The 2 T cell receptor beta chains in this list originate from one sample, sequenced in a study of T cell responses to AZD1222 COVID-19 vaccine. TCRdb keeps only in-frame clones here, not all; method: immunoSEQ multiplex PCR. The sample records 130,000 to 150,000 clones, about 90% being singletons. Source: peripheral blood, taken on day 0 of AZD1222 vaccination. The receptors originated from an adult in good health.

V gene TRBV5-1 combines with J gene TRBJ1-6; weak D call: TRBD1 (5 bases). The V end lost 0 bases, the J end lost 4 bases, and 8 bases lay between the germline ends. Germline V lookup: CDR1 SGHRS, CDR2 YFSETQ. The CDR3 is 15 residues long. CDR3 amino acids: CASSLEQAYNSPLHF. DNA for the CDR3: TGCGCCAGCAGCTTGGAACAGGCTTATAATTCACCCCTCCACTTT.

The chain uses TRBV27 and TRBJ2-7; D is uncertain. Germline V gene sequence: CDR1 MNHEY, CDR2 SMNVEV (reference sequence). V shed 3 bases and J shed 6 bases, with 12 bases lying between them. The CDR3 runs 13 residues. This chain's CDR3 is CASSFYRLGEQYF. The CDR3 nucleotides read TGTGCCAGCAGTTTTTACCGACTTGGCGAGCAGTACTTC.